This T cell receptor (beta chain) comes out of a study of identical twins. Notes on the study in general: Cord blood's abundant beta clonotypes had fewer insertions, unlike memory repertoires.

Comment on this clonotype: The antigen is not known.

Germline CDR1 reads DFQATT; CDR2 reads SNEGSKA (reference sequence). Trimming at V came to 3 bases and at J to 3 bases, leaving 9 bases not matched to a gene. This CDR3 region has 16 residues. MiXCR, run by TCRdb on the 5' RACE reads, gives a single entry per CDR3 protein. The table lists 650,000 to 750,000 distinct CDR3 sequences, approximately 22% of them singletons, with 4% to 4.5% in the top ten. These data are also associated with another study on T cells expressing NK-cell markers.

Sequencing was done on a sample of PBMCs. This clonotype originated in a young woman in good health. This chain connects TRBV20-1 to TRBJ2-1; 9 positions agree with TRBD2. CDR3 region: CSARNLAGYFYNEQFF. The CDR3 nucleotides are TGCAGTGCTAGGAATCTAGCGGGGTACTTCTACAATGAGCAGTTCTTC.